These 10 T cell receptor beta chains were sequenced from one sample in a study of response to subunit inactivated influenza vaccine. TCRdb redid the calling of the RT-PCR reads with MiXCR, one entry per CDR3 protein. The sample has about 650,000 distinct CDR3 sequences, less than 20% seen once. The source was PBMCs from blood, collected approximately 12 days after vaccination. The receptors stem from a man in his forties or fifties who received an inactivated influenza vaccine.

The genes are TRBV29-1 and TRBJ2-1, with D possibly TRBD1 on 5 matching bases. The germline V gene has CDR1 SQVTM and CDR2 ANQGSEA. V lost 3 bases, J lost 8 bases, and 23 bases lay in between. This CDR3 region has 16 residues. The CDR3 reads CSVDRESSGFMDEQFF. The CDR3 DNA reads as TGCAGCGTTGATAGAGAAAGTTCAGGGTTCATGGATGAGCAGTTCTTC.

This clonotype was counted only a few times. CDR3 nucleotide sequence: TGCGCCAGCAGCTTGGGTGGACAGGGGTCCACCGGGGAGCTGTTTTTT. Its translation: CASSLGGQGSTGELFF. The V gene is TRBV5-1, the J gene TRBJ2-2; 9 positions match TRBD1. J lost 4 bases, V lost 0 bases, and 4 bases had no gene match. This CDR3 has 16 amino acids. Germline CDR1 reads SGHRS; CDR2 reads YFSETQ.

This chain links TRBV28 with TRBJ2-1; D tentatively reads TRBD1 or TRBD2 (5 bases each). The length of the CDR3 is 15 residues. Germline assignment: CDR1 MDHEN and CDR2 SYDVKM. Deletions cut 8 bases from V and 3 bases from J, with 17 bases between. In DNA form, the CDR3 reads TGTGCCAGCGAATCCCCCGGGACGGTCTACAATGAGCAGTTCTTC. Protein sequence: CASESPGTVYNEQFF.

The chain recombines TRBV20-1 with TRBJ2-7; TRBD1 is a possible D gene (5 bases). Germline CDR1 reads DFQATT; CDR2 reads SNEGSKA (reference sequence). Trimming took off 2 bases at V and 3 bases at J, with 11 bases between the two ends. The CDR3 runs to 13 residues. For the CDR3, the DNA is TGCAGTGCTAGAAGGGGCAGCTACTACGAGCAGTACTTC. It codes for CSARRGSYYEQYF.

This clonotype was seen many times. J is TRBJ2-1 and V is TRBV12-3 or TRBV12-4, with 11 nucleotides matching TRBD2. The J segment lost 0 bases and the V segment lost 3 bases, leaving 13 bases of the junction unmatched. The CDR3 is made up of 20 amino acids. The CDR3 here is CASSFDYQLAGGPSYNEQFF. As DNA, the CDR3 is TGTGCCAGCAGTTTCGACTATCAGCTAGCGGGGGGCCCCTCCTACAATGAGCAGTTCTTC.

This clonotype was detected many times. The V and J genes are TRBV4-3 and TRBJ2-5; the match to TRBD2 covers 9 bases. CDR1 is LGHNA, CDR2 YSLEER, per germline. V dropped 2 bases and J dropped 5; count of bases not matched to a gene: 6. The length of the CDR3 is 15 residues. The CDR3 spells CASSQLAGNTETQYF. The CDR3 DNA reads TGCGCCAGCAGCCAACTAGCGGGAAATACGGAGACCCAGTACTTC.

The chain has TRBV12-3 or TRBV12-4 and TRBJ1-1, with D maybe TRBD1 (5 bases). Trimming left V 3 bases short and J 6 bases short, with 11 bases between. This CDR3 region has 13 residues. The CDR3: CASSLTAGSEAFF. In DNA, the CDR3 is TGTGCCAGCAGTTTGACAGCTGGCTCTGAAGCTTTCTTT.

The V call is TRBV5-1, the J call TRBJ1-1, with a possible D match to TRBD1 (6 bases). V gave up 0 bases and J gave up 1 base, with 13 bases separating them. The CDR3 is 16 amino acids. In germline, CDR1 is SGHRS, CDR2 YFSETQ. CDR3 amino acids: CASSLAGGLANTEAFF. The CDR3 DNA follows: TGCGCCAGCAGCTTGGCCGGGGGGCTGGCGAACACTGAAGCTTTCTTT. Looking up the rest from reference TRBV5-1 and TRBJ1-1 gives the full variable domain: KAGVTQTPRYLIKTRGQQVTLSCSPISGHRSVSWYQQTPGQGLQFLFEYFSETQRNKGNFPGRFSGRQFSNSRSEMNVSTLELGDSALYLCASSLAGGLANTEAFFGQGTRLTVV.

CDR3 in DNA: TGCGCCAGCAGCTTGGCCCCGGCGAACACTGAAGCTTTCTTT. Its translation is CASSLAPANTEAFF. This rearrangement joins TRBV5-1 to TRBJ1-1; D remains unclear. Trimming stripped 0 bases from V and 1 base from J, with 7 bases between. CDR3 size: 14 residues. Germline CDR1 and CDR2: SGHRS and YFSETQ.

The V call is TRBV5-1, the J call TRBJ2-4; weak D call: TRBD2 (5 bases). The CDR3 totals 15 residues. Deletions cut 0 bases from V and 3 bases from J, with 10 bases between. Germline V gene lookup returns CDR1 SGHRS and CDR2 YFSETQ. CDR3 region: CASSLGASGKNIQYF. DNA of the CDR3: TGCGCCAGCAGCTTGGGAGCCAGCGGCAAAAACATTCAGTACTTC. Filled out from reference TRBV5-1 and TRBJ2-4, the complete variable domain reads KAGVTQTPRYLIKTRGQQVTLSCSPISGHRSVSWYQQTPGQGLQFLFEYFSETQRNKGNFPGRFSGRQFSNSRSEMNVSTLELGDSALYLCASSLGASGKNIQYFGAGTRLSVL.